This record covers a single T cell receptor (beta chain). Its matching antigen is unknown. The sample comes from a study of CD8+ T cells in alopecia areata. Study overall: The drug, oral tofacitinib, was given to treated patients at 5 to 10 mg twice daily.

Regarding treatment: oral pan-JAK inhibitor, 5-10 mg twice daily. CDR1 is ENHRY and CDR2 is SYGVKD in the germline V gene. V was clipped by 6 bases and J by 3 bases, with 8 bases between them. The CDR3 has 12 residues. Study-level points and caveats: How baseline CD8+ expansion relates to response remains uncertain (there was one nonresponder).

RNA extraction and reverse transcription yielded cDNA as sequencing template. The repertoire was sequenced with immunoSEQ multiplex PCR; TCRdb's copy has only in-frame clones and lacks some. Among approximately 200,000 clones, 50% to 60% were seen once, and the ten largest hold 3% to 4%. This TCR was sampled from a human donor with alopecia areata. The chain has TRBV10-3 and TRBJ2-5, with D perhaps matching TRBD2 (6 bases). The sequencing used CD4+ T cells sorted from blood, collected at week 4, from a patient treated with tofacitinib. The DNA of the CDR3 is TGTGCCATCAGGGGCGGGGAAGAGACCCAGTACTTC. Translating it yields CAIRGGEETQYF.